The present entry profiles one TCR beta chain with its context. Antigen specificity is unknown. This sample was taken from a study of T cells in Graves' hyperthyroidism and ophthalmopathy. Researchers took RNA transcripts and amplified the TCR beta CDR3 regions from them. With the HTBI primer set, the TCR CDR3 went through a first round of RT-PCR. TCRdb reanalysed the multiplex PCR reads using MiXCR and keeps one entry per CDR3 protein. Altogether hundreds of thousands of distinct CDR3 sequences are present, more than 45% being singletons, with the ten largest covering just under 8.5%. Orbital computed tomography, thyroid ultrasound, serum thyroxine and TRAb, and clinical symptoms together informed the diagnoses. General observations from the study: Among clonotypes expanded in thyroid above 0.001, most were also found in blood.

Germline V CDR1 and CDR2: KGHSY, FQNENV. The CDR3 length is 16 residues. V trimming: 4 bases; J trimming: 0 bases; junction bases outside the gene matches: 7. The sequence was collected from a woman aged 18-29 years with Graves' hyperthyroidism. The chain has TRBV16 and TRBJ2-5; 8 nucleotides agree with TRBD2. The sequenced sample consisted of peripheral blood or thyroid tissue (not recorded which). CDR3 protein: CASSPLVTSDQETQYF. CDR3 coding DNA: TGTGCCAGCAGCCCCTTAGTGACTAGCGACCAAGAGACCCAGTACTTC.